The 3 T cell receptor beta chains below all came from one sample that was sequenced in a study of early T cells in non-severe SARS-CoV-2 infection. From the 5' RACE reads, TCRdb called clonotypes with MiXCR, one entry per CDR3 protein. The sample holds 28,000 or so distinct CDR3 sequences, 6.6% seen once. Sequenced material: whole blood. The receptors derive from an adult who was a healthcare worker with PCR-confirmed SARS-CoV-2 infection or an uninfected control (not recorded which).

The chain recombines TRBV2 with TRBJ1-1; 9 bases fit TRBD1. This CDR3 is 18 amino acids long. V gave up 7 bases and J gave up 1 base; unmatched junction bases: 16. Germline V gene sequence: CDR1 SNHLY, CDR2 FYNNEI. CDR3 sequence: CASKPTPGQGPWNTEAFF. CDR3 DNA: TGTGCCAGCAAACCTACCCCGGGACAGGGCCCATGGAACACTGAAGCTTTCTTT. The whole variable domain, filled in from reference TRBV2 and TRBJ1-1, reads EPEVTQTPSHQVTQMGQEVILRCVPISNHLYFYWYRQILGQKVEFLVSFYNNEISEKSEIFDDQFSVERPDGSNFTLKIRSTKLEDSAMYFCASKPTPGQGPWNTEAFFGQGTRLTVV.

This clonotype showed up many times. The chain uses TRBV15 and TRBJ1-4; D unclear. The V gene lost 0 bases and the J gene lost 7 bases, with 6 bases spanning the gap. This CDR3 comprises 13 residues. Germline lookup yields CDR1 LNHNV and CDR2 YYDKDF (reference sequence). CDR3 sequence: CATSRDQVEKLFF. The CDR3 bases are TGTGCCACCAGCAGAGATCAAGTTGAAAAACTGTTTTTT.

This clonotype was recorded a few times. The DNA of the CDR3 is TGTGCCACTGGACAGTACACAGATACGCAGTATTTT. Residues: CATGQYTDTQYF. V gene TRBV24-1 combines with J gene TRBJ2-3; D may be TRBD1 (6 bases). CDR3 length: 12 amino acids. V was shortened by 10 bases and J by 2 bases, with 9 bases between the two germline ends. Germline V lookup: CDR1 KGHDR, CDR2 SFDVKD.